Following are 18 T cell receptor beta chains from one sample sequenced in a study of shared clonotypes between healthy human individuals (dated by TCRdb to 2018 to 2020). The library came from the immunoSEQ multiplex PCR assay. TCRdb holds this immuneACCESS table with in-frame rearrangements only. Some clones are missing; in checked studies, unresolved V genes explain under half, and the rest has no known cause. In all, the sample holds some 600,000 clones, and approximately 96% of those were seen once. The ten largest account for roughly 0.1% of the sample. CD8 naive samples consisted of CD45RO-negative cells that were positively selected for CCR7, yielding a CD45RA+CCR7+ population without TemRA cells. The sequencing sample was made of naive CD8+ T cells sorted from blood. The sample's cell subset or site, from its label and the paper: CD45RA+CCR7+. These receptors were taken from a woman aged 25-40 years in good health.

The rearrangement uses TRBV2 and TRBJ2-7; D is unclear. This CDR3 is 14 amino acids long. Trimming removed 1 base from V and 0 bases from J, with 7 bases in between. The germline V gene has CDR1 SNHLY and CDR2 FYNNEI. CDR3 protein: CASSEGSSSYEQYF. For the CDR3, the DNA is TGTGCCAGCAGTGAAGGCAGCAGCTCCTACGAGCAGTACTTC.

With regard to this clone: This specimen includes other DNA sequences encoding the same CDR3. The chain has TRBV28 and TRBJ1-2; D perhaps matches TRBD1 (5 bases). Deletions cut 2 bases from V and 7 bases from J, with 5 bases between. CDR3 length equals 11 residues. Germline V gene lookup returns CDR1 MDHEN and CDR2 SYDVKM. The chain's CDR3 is CASSLGGGYTF. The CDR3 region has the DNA TGTGCCAGCAGTTTAGGGGGTGGCTACACCTTC.

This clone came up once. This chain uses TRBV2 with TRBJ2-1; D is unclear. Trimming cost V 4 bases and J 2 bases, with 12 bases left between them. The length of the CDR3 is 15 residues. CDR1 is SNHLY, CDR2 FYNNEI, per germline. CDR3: CASSVGTDPYNEQFF. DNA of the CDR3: TGTGCCAGCAGTGTTGGTACGGATCCCTACAATGAGCAGTTCTTC.

CDR3 sequence reads: CAWSPAPQTGIAEEKLFF. CDR3 nucleotides: TGTGCCTGGAGTCCTGCCCCTCAAACAGGGATCGCGGAAGAAAAACTGTTTTTT. V is TRBV30 and J is TRBJ1-4; possible D gene TRBD1, 6 bases. The germline gives CDR1 GTSNPN, CDR2 SVGIG (reference sequence). The ends were cut back, 2 bases at V and 8 bases at J, with 27 bases in the middle. The CDR3 runs to 18 residues. Full variable domain (missing parts from reference TRBV30 and TRBJ1-4): SQTIHQWPATLVQPVGSPLSLECTVEGTSNPNLYWYRQAAGRGLQLLFYSVGIGQISSEVPQNLSASRPQDRQFILSSKKLLLSDSGFYLCAWSPAPQTGIAEEKLFFGSGTQLSVL.

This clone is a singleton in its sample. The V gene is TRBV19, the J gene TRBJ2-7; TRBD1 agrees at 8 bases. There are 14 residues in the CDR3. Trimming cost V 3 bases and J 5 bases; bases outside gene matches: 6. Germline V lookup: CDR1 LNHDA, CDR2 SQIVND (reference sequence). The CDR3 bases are TGTGCCAGTAGTATGGGGCCAGGGGGCGACGAGCAGTACTTC. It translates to CASSMGPGGDEQYF.

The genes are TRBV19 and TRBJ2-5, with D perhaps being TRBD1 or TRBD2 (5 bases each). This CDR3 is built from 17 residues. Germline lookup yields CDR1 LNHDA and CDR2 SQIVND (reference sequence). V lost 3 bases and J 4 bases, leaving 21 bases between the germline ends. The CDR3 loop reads CASSIYSGTRARETQYF. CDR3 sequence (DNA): TGTGCCAGTAGTATTTATTCTGGGACCAGGGCCAGAGAGACCCAGTACTTC.

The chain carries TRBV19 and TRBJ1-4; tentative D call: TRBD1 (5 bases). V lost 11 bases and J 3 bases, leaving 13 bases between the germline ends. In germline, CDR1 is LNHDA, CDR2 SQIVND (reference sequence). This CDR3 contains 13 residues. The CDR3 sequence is CAAGVGANEKLFF. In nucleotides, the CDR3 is TGTGCCGCGGGGGTTGGAGCTAATGAAAAACTGTTTTTT.

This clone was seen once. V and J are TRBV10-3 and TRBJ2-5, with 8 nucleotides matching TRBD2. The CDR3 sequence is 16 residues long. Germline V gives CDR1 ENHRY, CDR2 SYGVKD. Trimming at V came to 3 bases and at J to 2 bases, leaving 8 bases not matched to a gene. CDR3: CAISEGREALQETQYF. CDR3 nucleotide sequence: TGTGCCATCAGTGAAGGGCGGGAGGCCCTACAAGAGACCCAGTACTTC.

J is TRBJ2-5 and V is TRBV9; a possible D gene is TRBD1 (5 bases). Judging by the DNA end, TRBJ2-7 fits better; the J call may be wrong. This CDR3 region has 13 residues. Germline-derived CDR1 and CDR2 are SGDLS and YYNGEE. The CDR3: CASSKGIGYEQYF. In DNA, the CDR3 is TGTGCCAGCTCAAAGGGGATAGGCTACGAGCAGTACTTC.

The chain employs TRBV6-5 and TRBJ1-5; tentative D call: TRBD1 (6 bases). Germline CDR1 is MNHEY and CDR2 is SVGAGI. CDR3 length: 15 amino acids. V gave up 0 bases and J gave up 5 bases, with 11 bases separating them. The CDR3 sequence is CASSYSRGSYQPQHF. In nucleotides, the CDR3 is TGTGCCAGCAGTTACTCTAGGGGGTCGTATCAGCCCCAGCATTTT.

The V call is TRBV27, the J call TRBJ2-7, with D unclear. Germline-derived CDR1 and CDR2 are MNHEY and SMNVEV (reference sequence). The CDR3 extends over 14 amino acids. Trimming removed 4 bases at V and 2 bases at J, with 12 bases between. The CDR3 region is CASSSTGPAYEQYF. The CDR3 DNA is TGTGCCAGCAGTTCTACCGGGCCGGCCTACGAGCAGTACTTC.

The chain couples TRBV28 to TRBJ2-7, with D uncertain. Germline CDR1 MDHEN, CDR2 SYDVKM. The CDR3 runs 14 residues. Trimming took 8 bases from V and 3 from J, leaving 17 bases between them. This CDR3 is CASYLIHSLYEQYF. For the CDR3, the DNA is TGTGCCAGCTACCTTATTCATTCCCTCTACGAGCAGTACTTC.

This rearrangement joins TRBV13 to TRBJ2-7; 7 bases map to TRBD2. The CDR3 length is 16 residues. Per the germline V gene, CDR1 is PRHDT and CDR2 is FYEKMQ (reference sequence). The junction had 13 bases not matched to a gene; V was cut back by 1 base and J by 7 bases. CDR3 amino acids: CASSLDDQRDWGEQYF. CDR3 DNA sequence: TGTGCCAGCAGCTTAGATGACCAGCGGGACTGGGGGGAGCAGTACTTC.

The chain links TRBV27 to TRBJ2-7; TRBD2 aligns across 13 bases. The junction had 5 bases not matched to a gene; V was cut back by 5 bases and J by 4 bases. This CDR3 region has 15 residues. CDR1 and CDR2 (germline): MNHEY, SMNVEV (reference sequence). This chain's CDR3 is CASSPTSGRFYEQYF. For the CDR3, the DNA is TGTGCCAGCAGTCCGACTAGCGGGAGGTTTTACGAGCAGTACTTC.

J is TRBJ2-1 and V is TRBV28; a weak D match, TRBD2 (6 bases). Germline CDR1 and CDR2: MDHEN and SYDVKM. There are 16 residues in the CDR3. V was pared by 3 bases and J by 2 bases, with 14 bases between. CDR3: CASSLRLGLTYNEQFF. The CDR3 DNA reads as TGTGCCAGCAGTTTGCGACTGGGACTTACCTACAATGAGCAGTTCTTC.

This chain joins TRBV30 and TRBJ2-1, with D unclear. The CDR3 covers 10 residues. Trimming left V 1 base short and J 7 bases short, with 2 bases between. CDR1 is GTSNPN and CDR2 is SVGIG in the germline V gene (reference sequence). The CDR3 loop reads CAWSENEQFF. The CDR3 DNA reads TGTGCCTGGAGTGAGAATGAGCAGTTCTTC.

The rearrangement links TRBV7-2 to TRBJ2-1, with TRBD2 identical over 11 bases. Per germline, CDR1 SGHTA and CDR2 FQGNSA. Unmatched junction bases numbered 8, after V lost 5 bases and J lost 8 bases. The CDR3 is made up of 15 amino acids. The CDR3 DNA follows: TGTGCCAGCAGCGTCACTAGCGGGAGATTAGATGAGCAGTTCTTC. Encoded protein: CASSVTSGRLDEQFF. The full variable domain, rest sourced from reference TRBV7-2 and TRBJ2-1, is GAGVSQSPSNKVTEKGKDVELRCDPISGHTALYWYRQSLGQGLEFLIYFQGNSAPDKSGLPSDRFSAERTGGSVSTLTIQRTQQEDSAVYLCASSVTSGRLDEQFFGPGTRLTVL.

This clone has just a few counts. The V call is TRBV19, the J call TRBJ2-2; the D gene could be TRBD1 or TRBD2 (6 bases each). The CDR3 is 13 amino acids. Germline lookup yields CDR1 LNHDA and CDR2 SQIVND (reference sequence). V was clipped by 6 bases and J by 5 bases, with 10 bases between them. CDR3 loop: CASSWRGTGELFF. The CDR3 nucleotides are TGTGCCAGTAGCTGGAGGGGGACCGGGGAGCTGTTTTTT.